Sequencing of this T cell receptor (beta chain) was carried out in a study of cytomegalovirus exposure and HLA in healthy donors. Study observations and caveats: Differences between HLA loci emerged in a later analysis of TCR association rates, with DRB1 most and HLA-C fewest. The classifier, whose performance was assessed in both the original and validation cohorts, reportedly diagnosed cytomegalovirus status with high specificity and sensitivity.

Both 60 Vbeta primers and 13 Jbeta primers went into the PCR. Assay used: immunoSEQ multiplex PCR; TCRdb lists only in-frame clones, some missing. Of some 200,000 clones in the sample, roughly four fifths were seen once. The germline V gene has CDR1 SGHTS and CDR2 YDEGEE. The CDR3 loop spans 13 amino acids. The V and J ends lost 3 bases and 6 bases, in that order; junction bases with no gene match: 3. This clone was observed a handful of times. Antigen: not known. The sequence came from a man over 45 in good health and CMV-seronegative. The chain is built from TRBV5-8 and TRBJ2-1, with 7 nucleotides matching TRBD1. Material: PBMCs. CDR3 protein: CASSYTGVNEQFF. The CDR3 region has the DNA TGTGCCAGCAGCTATACAGGGGTCAATGAGCAGTTCTTC.